This record covers a single T cell receptor (beta chain). Its recognized antigen is unknown. Base-call qualities are not available, and no considerably larger clone is one nucleotide away. The immunoSEQ Assay, a bias-controlled multiplex PCR, was used to amplify TCRbeta CDR3 regions from genomic DNA. Concerning the study's data processing: The number of nucleated cells in each sample was estimated by amplification of reference gene primers within the assay. To quantify the absolute abundance of each unique TCRbeta CDR3 rearrangement, sequence reads were collapsed and filtered. For each sample, productive Simpson clonality was calculated by taking the square root of Simpson's diversity index across productive rearrangements. Here the immuneACCESS table is served through TCRdb, limited to in-frame sequences with V and J called. Missing clones are a known gap in these copies; in checked studies unresolved V genes cover under half, and the rest lacks a known reason. Clone size and V and J calls were adopted from that table, with D and trimming inferred from the DNA. The sample profile shows about 310,000 clones; roughly 89% of them were found once. The top ten clonotypes cover around 0.96% of the sample.

In Seattle, one collaborating source enrolled patients while the infection was active and tracked those patients longitudinally over the course of disease. Whole blood was collected in K2EDTA tubes by collaborating institutions according to the institutions' own protocols. Collaborator samples were shipped for TCRbeta analysis as frozen whole blood, isolated PBMCs, or DNA extracted from either sample type. This record belongs to a study of blood T cell repertoires in COVID-19 (TCRdb year 2020). Some background on the complete study: Samples from collaborators originated in the United States, Italy and Spain and spanned both the acute and convalescent phases of COVID-19. The material from the prospective study consisted of cDNA or gDNA derived from T cells, B-cell-depleted T cells, or PBMCs. The dataset comprised deeply sampled blood TCRbeta repertoires from subjects exposed to, actively infected with, or recovered from COVID-19. The repertoires were released in a freely available public database intended as a resource for research on the immune response to SARS-CoV-2. The samples were drawn from the first 160 participants of the ongoing ImmuneRACE study and from 950 to 1,500 subjects provided by 6 global collaborators. A de-identified subject ID, COVID-19 status, age in years and sex were almost always included in the sample metadata. Where available, HLA class I and class II types were obtained from metadata supplied by the sample provider rather than from assay-based typing. The paper as a whole reports these results and caveats: Clinical and demographic metadata were provided uncurated, with the amount varying by source and participant.

At the junction V is shortened by 3 bases and J by 7 bases, with 9 bases in between. The CDR3 goes from the cysteine to the phenylalanine over 12 residues. Only the CDR3 DNA is retained, 36 bases long and in frame from the first base. From a lookup of the germline V gene (reference sequence), CDR1 and CDR2 are MNHEY and SMNVEV. The sequence derives from a woman in her 40s with COVID-19, enrolled during active disease. Sequenced sample: peripheral blood. This chain joins TRBV27 to TRBJ1-2; a tentative D call is TRBD1 (5 bases match). Here is the DNA: TGTGCCAGCAGTTTTGGGGGGAGTGGCTACACCTTC. This translates into CASSFGGSGYTF.